Each of the 16 T cell receptor beta chains below was sequenced from the same sample in a study of early T cells in non-severe SARS-CoV-2 infection. One entry per CDR3 protein results from TCRdb running MiXCR on the 5' RACE reads. Of about 76,000 distinct CDR3 sequences in the sample, around 16% were seen once. The sequenced material came from whole blood. The receptor set was obtained from an adult who was a healthcare worker with PCR-confirmed SARS-CoV-2 infection or an uninfected control (not recorded which).

The sample holds many counts of this clonotype. The chain joins TRBV7-6 to TRBJ1-3; weak D call: TRBD1 (6 bases). CDR1 is SGHVS, CDR2 FNYEAQ, per germline. This CDR3 contains 15 residues. Trimming removed 1 base from V and 4 bases from J, with 11 bases in between. This CDR3 reads CASSLEGGLGNTIYF. CDR3 sequence (DNA): TGTGCCAGCAGCTTAGAGGGGGGGCTCGGAAACACCATATATTTT.

CDR3 DNA sequence: TGTGCCAGCAGTTTAGGACTAGCGGGAGTCACCGGGGAGCTGTTTTTT. Its protein product is CASSLGLAGVTGELFF. This rearrangement joins TRBV12-3 or TRBV12-4 to TRBJ2-2; 12 nucleotides align to TRBD2. The ends lost 1 base at V and 4 bases at J; junction bases unmatched: 1. The CDR3 totals 16 residues.

This clonotype was seen only a few times. The chain employs TRBV2 and TRBJ2-3; no clear D gene. V dropped 7 bases and J dropped 4 bases, with 24 bases sitting between them. This CDR3 is 17 amino acids long. In germline, CDR1 is SNHLY, CDR2 FYNNEI. The CDR3 sequence is CASNPGRRVVIPDTQYF. In nucleotides, the CDR3 is TGTGCCAGCAACCCGGGTAGAAGGGTGGTGATCCCAGATACGCAGTATTTT.

V usage is TRBV20-1 and J usage is TRBJ1-5, with 7 bases identical to TRBD1. Germline V gene data show CDR1 as DFQATT and CDR2 as SNEGSKA (reference sequence). The CDR3 is 15 residues long. V lost 3 bases to trimming and J lost 1 base; unmatched junction nucleotides: 6. CDR3 in amino acids: CSASVGGQSNQPQHF. CDR3 DNA sequence: TGCAGTGCTAGCGTAGGGGGACAGAGCAATCAGCCCCAGCATTTT.

This clonotype has just a few counts. This chain joins TRBV11-1 and TRBJ2-1; D is perhaps TRBD1 (6 bases). The CDR3 is made up of 11 amino acids. The V and J ends lost 5 bases and 10 bases respectively, with 9 bases between them. Germline assignment: CDR1 SGHAT and CDR2 FQDESV (reference sequence). The CDR3 sequence: CASSVGTEQFF. The CDR3 region has the DNA TGTGCCAGCAGCGTCGGGACAGAGCAGTTCTTC.

The rearrangement links TRBV5-4 to TRBJ2-1, with TRBD2 matching over 11 bases. The CDR3 loop spans 15 amino acids. The V and J ends lost 4 bases and 2 bases, in that order; junction bases with no gene match: 2. Germline V gene data show CDR1 as SGHNT and CDR2 as YYREEE (reference sequence). The CDR3 region is CASSHSGRAYNEQFF. CDR3 nucleotide sequence: TGTGCCAGCAGCCATAGCGGGAGGGCCTACAATGAGCAGTTCTTC.

The genes are TRBV7-3 and TRBJ2-1; TRBD2 aligns across 9 bases. After removal of 2 bases from V and 5 bases from J, the junction contained 4 bases not matched to a gene. The germline CDR1 and CDR2 sequences are SGHTA and FQGTGA. The CDR3 covers 15 residues. CDR3 sequence (DNA): TGTGCCAGCAGCTTAGCGGTAGCGGGAGACAATGAGCAGTTCTTC. Residues: CASSLAVAGDNEQFF.

The sample holds many counts of this clonotype. The J gene is TRBJ1-6, the V gene TRBV6-5; D is possibly TRBD1 (5 bases). Trimming removed 7 bases from V and 8 bases from J, with 15 bases in between. The CDR3 has 14 residues. The germline V gene encodes CDR1 MNHEY and CDR2 SVGAGI. The CDR3 DNA follows: TGTGCCAGCACCCCGGGGGACGGAGATTCACCCCTCCACTTT. This sequence encodes CASTPGDGDSPLHF.

The chain is built from TRBV9 and TRBJ1-2, with D possibly TRBD1 on 6 matching bases. Germline V gene data show CDR1 as SGDLS and CDR2 as YYNGEE. The CDR3 runs 12 residues. Trimming shortened V by 3 bases and J by 5 bases, and 8 bases separated the two germline ends. Written as DNA, the CDR3 is TGTGCCAGCAGCGGGACAGTGTATGGCTACACCTTC. This gives the protein CASSGTVYGYTF.

This clonotype has a handful of counts. V usage is TRBV5-4 and J usage is TRBJ2-7; D remains unclear. Germline lookup yields CDR1 SGHNT and CDR2 YYREEE (reference sequence). V shed 0 bases and J shed 1 base, with 11 bases lying between them. This CDR3 is 15 amino acids long. CDR3 sequence: CASSLEPTGSYEQYF. CDR3 sequence (DNA): TGTGCCAGCAGCTTGGAGCCTACTGGTTCCTACGAGCAGTACTTC.

This clonotype came up a few times. The chain uses TRBV2 and TRBJ2-3, with TRBD2 as a possible D gene (5 bases). Trimming took 7 bases from V and 0 from J, leaving 17 bases between them. This CDR3 contains 16 residues. From germline, CDR1 is SNHLY and CDR2 FYNNEI. In DNA, the CDR3 is TGTGCCAGCACCTTCCTAGCCGGAGTGAGCACAGATACGCAGTATTTT. It is translated as CASTFLAGVSTDTQYF.

This clonotype was counted only a few times. V and J are TRBV20-1 and TRBJ2-7, with D unresolved. V lost 2 bases to trimming and J lost 4 bases, with 6 bases between them. Germline CDR1 is DFQATT and CDR2 is SNEGSKA (reference sequence). CDR3 length equals 11 residues. CDR3 in DNA: TGCAGTGCTAGAACCGGATACGAGCAGTACTTC. Protein sequence: CSARTGYEQYF.

This clonotype was counted between two and nine times. CDR3 nucleotide sequence: TGTGCCAGCAGCTTAGCTCGCGGCACCTCCTACGAGCAGTACTTC. This gives the protein CASSLARGTSYEQYF. This chain joins TRBV11-2 and TRBJ2-7; D ambiguous. Trimming removed 1 base at V and 0 bases at J, with 10 bases between. This CDR3 contains 15 residues. Germline V gives CDR1 SGHAT, CDR2 FQNNGV.

J is TRBJ1-3 and V is TRBV7-8; D call uncertain. The CDR3 sequence is 14 residues long. The germline CDR1 and CDR2 sequences are SGHVS and FQNEAQ. Deletions cut 2 bases from V and 1 base from J, with 6 bases between. The CDR3 sequence: CASSLKGSGNTIYF. Here the CDR3 DNA reads TGTGCCAGCAGCTTAAAAGGATCTGGAAACACCATATATTTT. The variable domain in full, with the rest retrieved from reference TRBV7-8 and TRBJ1-3, is GAGVSQSPRYKVAKRGQDVALRCDPISGHVSLFWYQQALGQGPEFLTYFQNEAQLDKSGLPSDRFFAERPEGSVSTLKIQRTQQEDSAVYLCASSLKGSGNTIYFGEGSWLTVV.

As regards this clonotype: One junction end disagrees with the germline gene, perhaps due to a read error. J is TRBJ1-1 and V is TRBV29-1; D possibly corresponds to TRBD1 (5 bases). The CDR3 extends over 13 amino acids. Per germline, CDR1 SQVTM and CDR2 ANQGSEA. The CDR3 nucleotides read TGCAGCGTGGAAGACAGCATGAACACTGAAGCTTTCTTT. Protein product: CSVEDSMNTEAFF.

The chain uses TRBV3-1 and TRBJ2-1; D gene uncertain. The CDR3 loop spans 15 amino acids. V lost 1 base to trimming and J lost 0 bases, with 7 bases between them. Per germline, CDR1 LGHDT and CDR2 YNNKEL (reference sequence). The CDR3 spells CASSQVRSSYNEQFF. CDR3 bases: TGTGCCAGCAGCCAAGTCAGAAGCTCCTACAATGAGCAGTTCTTC.